This T cell receptor (beta chain) was sequenced for a study of beta chain features in type 1 diabetes. Study-level points and caveats: The VDJ junctions of type 1 diabetes patients carried fewer insertions and more deletions. Type 1 diabetes patients had moderately but significantly shorter TCRB CDR3s in all four CD4+ subsets.

The V gene's germline CDR1 is SSHAT and CDR2 FNYEAQ (reference sequence). The CDR3 spans 15 residues. Trimming took off 4 bases at V and 3 bases at J, with 15 bases between the two ends. This clone was observed a handful of times. Antigen: not known. CD4+ naive, central memory, regulatory and stem cell-like memory subsets were isolated by sorting on CD45RO/CCR7/CD25/CD127/CD95/CD27. Sorted populations all had greater than 98% purity. Isolated RNA was reverse transcribed in full, so expressed TCRB transcripts were sequenced. Measured with immunoSEQ multiplex PCR; TCRdb has only the in-frame clones, and not every one. The sample shows roughly 330,000 clones, about 13% of them seen only once.

The specimen sequenced was naive CD4+ T cells from blood. The source is a woman under 30 with type 1 diabetes. V usage is TRBV7-7 and J usage is TRBJ2-5; weak D call: TRBD2 (5 bases). The chain's CDR3 is CASSSHPLAEETQYF. The CDR3 DNA follows: TGTGCCAGCAGCTCCCACCCCCTAGCCGAAGAGACCCAGTACTTC.